The source of this TCR beta chain is a study of radiotherapy plus CTLA-4 blockade in lung cancer. The germline V and J ends were trimmed by 4 bases and 3 bases, with 12 bases remaining between them. Germline lookup yields CDR1 WNHNN and CDR2 SYGVQD (reference sequence). The CDR3 is 15 residues long. Ipilimumab CTLA-4 blockade and focal radiation were given to patients with chemo-refractory metastatic non-small-cell lung cancer. Libraries were prepared by immunoSEQ multiplex PCR; TCRdb keeps only in-frame clonotypes and omits some of them. This table holds 50,000 to 65,000 clones, just over 75% found once.

The V gene is TRBV10-1, the J gene TRBJ2-2; a possible D gene is TRBD1 (6 bases). Sequenced here: peripheral blood, sampled from a patient treated with radiotherapy plus ipilimumab. The source is a human donor with non-small cell lung cancer who had a partial response to radiotherapy plus ipilimumab. In DNA form, the CDR3 reads TGCGCCAGCAGTGTGACCAGGGGAGACACCGGGGAGCTGTTTTTT. Its protein is CASSVTRGDTGELFF.